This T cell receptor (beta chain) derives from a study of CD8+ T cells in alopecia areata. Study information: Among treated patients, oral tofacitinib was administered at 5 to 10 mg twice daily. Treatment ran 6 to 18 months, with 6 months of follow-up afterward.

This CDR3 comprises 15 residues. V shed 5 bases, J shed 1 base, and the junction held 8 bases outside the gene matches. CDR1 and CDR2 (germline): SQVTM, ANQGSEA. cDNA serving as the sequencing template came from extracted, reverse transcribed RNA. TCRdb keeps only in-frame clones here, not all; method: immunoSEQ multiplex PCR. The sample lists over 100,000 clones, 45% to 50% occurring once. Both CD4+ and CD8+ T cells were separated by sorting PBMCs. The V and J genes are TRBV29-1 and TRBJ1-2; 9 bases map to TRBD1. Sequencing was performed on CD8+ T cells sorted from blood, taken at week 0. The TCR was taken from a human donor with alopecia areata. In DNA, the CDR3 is TGCAGCGTTAGGGGACAGGGAATGAGTAACTATGGCTACACCTTC. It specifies CSVRGQGMSNYGYTF.